The source of this TCR beta chain is a study of blood T cell repertoires in COVID-19. Study background: Collection of acute and convalescent COVID-19 samples took place in the United States, Italy and Spain. Sources were T cells, B-cell-depleted T cells, or PBMCs; the material itself was cDNA or gDNA.

Germline CDR1 MRHNA, CDR2 SNTAGT. V was trimmed by 6 bases and J by 2 bases, leaving 13 bases between them. The CDR3 runs 14 residues. Original processing notes: Quantification of nucleated cells was approximated via reference gene primer amplification. TCRdb keeps only in-frame clones here, not all; method: immunoSEQ multiplex PCR. The V and J calls and the clone size are those of that table, but D and trimming were determined from the DNA. The table records 60,000 to 75,000 clones, about 78% of them present only once. This clone has more than one count but fewer than ten. The chain joins TRBV6-4 to TRBJ1-2; D perhaps matches TRBD1 (6 bases). The sequenced sample was peripheral blood. The clonotype was recovered from an elderly woman with acute or convalescent COVID-19. The CDR3 DNA is TGTGCCAGCAGGCCTGCCGGGACAAACTATGGCTACACCTTC. Its protein is CASRPAGTNYGYTF.